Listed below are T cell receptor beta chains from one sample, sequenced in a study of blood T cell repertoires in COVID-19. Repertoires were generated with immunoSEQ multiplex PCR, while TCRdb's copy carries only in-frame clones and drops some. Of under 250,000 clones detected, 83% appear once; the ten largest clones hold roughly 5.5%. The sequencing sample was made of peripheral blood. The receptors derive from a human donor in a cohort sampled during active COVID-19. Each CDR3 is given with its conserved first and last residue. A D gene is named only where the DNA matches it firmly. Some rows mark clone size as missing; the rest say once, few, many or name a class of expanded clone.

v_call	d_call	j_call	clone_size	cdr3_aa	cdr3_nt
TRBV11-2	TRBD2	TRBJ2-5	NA	CASSLAGLAAQGETQYF	TGTGCCAGCAGCTTGGCAGGACTAGCGGCTCAGGGGGAGACCCAGTACTTC
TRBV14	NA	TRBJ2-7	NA	CASSQGAAYEQYF	TGTGCCAGCAGCCAAGGGGCCGCCTACGAGCAGTACTTC
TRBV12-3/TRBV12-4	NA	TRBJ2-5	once	CASSRLQETQYF	TGTGCCAGCAGTCGGTTGCAAGAGACCCAGTACTTC
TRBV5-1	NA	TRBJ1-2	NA	CASSSGDIPRGYGYTF	TGCGCCAGCAGCTCTGGGGACATCCCAAGGGGCTATGGCTACACCTTC
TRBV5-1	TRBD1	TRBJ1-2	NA	CASSLTGANYGYTF	TGCGCCAGCAGCTTAACAGGGGCTAACTATGGCTACACCTTC
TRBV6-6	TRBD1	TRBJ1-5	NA	CASSDLTGAGQPQHF	TGTGCCAGCAGTGACCTGACAGGGGCGGGACAGCCCCAGCATTTT
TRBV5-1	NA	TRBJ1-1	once	CASSLGQDIEAFF	TGCGCCAGCAGCTTGGGACAGGACATTGAAGCTTTCTTT
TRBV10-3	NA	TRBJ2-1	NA	CAISDGDLNNEQFF	TGTGCCATCAGTGATGGGGACTTAAACAATGAGCAGTTCTTC
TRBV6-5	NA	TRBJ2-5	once	CASIQSIGVGETQYF	TGTGCCAGCATCCAAAGTATAGGGGTAGGAGAGACCCAGTACTTC
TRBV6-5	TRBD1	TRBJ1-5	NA	CASSRDRAYNQPQHF	TGTGCCAGCAGCCGGGACAGGGCATACAATCAGCCCCAGCATTTT
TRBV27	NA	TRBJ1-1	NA	CASSFTVGVNTEAFF	TGTGCCAGCAGTTTCACGGTCGGAGTGAACACTGAAGCTTTCTTT
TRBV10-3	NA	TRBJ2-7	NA	CAIKTRTPEAYEQYF	TGTGCCATCAAAACCCGGACACCTGAGGCCTACGAGCAGTACTTC
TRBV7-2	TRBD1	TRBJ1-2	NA	CASSLPGTGGGYTF	TGTGCCAGCAGCTTGCCCGGGACAGGGGGTGGCTACACCTTC
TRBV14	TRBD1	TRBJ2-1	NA	CASSHPRGSVNNEQFF	TGTGCCAGCAGCCACCCCAGGGGGAGCGTAAACAATGAGCAGTTCTTC
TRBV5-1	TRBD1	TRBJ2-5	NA	CASSLAPTGGGQETQYF	TGCGCCAGCAGCTTGGCACCGACAGGGGGCGGGCAAGAGACCCAGTACTTC
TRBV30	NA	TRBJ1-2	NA	CAWSVLLAGGPYGYTF	TGTGCCTGGAGTGTACTTTTGGCAGGAGGGCCCTATGGCTACACCTTC
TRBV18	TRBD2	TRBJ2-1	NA	CASSLAGGSNEQFF	TGTGCCAGCTCACTAGCGGGAGGGTCAAATGAGCAGTTCTTC
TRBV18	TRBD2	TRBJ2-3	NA	CASSPPTSGGSGDTQYF	TGTGCCAGCTCACCGCCGACTAGCGGGGGTTCCGGAGATACGCAGTATTTT
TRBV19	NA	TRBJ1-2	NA	CASSPRQAGYTF	TGTGCCAGTAGTCCTCGACAGGCGGGCTACACCTTC
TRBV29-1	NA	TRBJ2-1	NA	CSVEDGDNEQFF	TGCAGCGTTGAGGACGGGGACAATGAGCAGTTCTTC
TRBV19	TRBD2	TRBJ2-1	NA	CASSKIRDYYNEQFF	TGTGCCAGTAGCAAGATCCGGGACTACTACAATGAGCAGTTCTTC
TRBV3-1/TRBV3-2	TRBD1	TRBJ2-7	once	CASRGTGTYEQYF	TGTGCCAGCAGGGGGACAGGGACGTACGAGCAGTACTTC
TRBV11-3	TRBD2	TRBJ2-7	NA	CASSFRAGVISYEQYF	TGTGCCAGCAGCTTTAGAGCGGGAGTGATCTCCTACGAGCAGTACTTC
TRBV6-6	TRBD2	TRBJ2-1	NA	CASSSTSASSYNEQFF	TGTGCCAGCAGTTCAACTAGCGCAAGCTCCTACAATGAGCAGTTCTTC
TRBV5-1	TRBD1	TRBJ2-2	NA	CASSFSGQVSTGELFF	TGCGCCAGCAGCTTCTCGGGACAGGTATCCACCGGGGAGCTGTTTTTT
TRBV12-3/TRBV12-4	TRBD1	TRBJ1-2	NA	CASSPQGDYGYTF	TGTGCCAGCAGTCCACAGGGGGACTATGGCTACACCTTC
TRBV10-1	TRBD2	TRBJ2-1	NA	CASSDGAGGSSYNEQFF	TGCGCCAGCAGTGATGGTGCGGGGGGAAGCTCCTACAATGAGCAGTTCTTC
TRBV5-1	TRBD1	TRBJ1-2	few	CASSDAQGTGYTF	TGCGCCAGCAGCGACGCACAGGGGACAGGCTACACCTTC
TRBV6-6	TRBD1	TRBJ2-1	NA	CASSYRDRYNEQFF	TGTGCCAGCAGTTATCGGGACAGATACAATGAGCAGTTCTTC
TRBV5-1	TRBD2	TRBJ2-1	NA	CASTLSGGASYNEQFF	TGCGCCAGCACCTTGAGCGGGGGGGCCTCCTACAATGAGCAGTTCTTC
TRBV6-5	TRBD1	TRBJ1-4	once	CASSYRTGTGGEKLFF	TGTGCCAGCAGTTACAGAACCGGGACAGGTGGGGAAAAACTGTTTTTT
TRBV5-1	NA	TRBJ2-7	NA	CASSLRVDYEQYF	TGCGCCAGCAGCTTACGTGTAGACTACGAGCAGTACTTC